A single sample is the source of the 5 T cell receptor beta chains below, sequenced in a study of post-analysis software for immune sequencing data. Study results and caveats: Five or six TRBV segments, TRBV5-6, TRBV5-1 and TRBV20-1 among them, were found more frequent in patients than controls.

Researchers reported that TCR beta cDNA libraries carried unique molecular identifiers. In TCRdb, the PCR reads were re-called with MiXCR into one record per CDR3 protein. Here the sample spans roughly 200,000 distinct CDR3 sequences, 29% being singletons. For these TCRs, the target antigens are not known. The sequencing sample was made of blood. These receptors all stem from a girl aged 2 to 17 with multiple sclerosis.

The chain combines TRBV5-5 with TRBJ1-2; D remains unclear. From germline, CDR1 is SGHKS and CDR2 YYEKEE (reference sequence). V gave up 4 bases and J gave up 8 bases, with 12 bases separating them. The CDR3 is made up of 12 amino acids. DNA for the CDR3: TGTGCCAGCAGCCCGGTCAAGGGCGGCTACACCTTC. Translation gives CASSPVKGGYTF.

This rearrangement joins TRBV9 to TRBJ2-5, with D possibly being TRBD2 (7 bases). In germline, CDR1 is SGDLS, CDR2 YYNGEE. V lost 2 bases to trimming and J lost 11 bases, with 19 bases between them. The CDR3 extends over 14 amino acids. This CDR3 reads CASSVAGAYNGQYF. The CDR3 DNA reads TGTGCCAGCAGCGTGGCGGGGGCTTACAATGGGCAGTACTTC.

This CDR3 reads CASSFPGTALVSNTGELFF. Here the CDR3 DNA reads TGTGCCAGCAGTTTTCCTGGGACAGCCCTTGTATCGAACACCGGGGAGCTGTTTTTT. The chain employs TRBV28 and TRBJ2-2; 7 bases align to TRBD1. V lost 3 bases and J lost 0; bases outside the gene matches: 13. CDR3 length: 19 amino acids. The germline V gene has CDR1 MDHEN and CDR2 SYDVKM. The full variable domain, rest sourced from reference TRBV28 and TRBJ2-2, is DVKVTQSSRYLVKRTGEKVFLECVQDMDHENMFWYRQDPGLGLRLIYFSYDVKMKEKGDIPEGYSVSREKKERFSLILESASTNQTSMYLCASSFPGTALVSNTGELFFGEGSRLTVL.

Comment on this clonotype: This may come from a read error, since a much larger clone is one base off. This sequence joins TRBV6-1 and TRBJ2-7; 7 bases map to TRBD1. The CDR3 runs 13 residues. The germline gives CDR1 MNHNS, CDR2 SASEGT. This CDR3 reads CVSTTGSTYEQYF. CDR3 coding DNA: TGTGTCAGCACGACAGGGTCGACCTACGAGCAGTACTTC.

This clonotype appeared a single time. In DNA, the CDR3 is TGCAGCGTTGAGTGGAACAATGAGCAGTTCTTC. Protein product: CSVEWNNEQFF. V gene TRBV29-1 combines with J gene TRBJ2-1, with unresolved D. Per the germline V gene, CDR1 is SQVTM and CDR2 is ANQGSEA. Between the trimmed V and J ends, which lost 3 bases and 5 bases, there was a span of 5 bases. There are 11 residues in the CDR3.